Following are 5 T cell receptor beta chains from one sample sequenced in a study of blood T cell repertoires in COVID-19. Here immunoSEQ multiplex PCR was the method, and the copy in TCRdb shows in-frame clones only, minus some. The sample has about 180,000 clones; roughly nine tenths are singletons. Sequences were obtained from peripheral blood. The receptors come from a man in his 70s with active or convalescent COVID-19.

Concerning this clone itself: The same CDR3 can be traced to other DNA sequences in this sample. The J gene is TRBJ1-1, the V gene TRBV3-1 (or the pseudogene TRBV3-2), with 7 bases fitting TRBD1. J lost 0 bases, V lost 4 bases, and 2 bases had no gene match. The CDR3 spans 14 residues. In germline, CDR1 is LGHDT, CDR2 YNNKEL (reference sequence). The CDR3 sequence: CASSRQGMNTEAFF. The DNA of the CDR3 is TGTGCCAGCAGCCGACAGGGTATGAACACTGAAGCTTTCTTT.

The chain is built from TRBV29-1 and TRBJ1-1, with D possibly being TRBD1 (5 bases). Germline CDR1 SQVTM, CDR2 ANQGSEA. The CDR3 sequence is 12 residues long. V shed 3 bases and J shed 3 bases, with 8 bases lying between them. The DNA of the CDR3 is TGCAGCGTTGAGACAGCTTACACTGAAGCTTTCTTT. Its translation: CSVETAYTEAFF.

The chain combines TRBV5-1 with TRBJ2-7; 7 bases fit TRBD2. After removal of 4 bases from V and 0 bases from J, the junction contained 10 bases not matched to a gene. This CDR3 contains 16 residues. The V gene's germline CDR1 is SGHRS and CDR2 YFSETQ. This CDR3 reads CASSPGGGASSYEQYF. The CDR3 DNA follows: TGCGCCAGCAGCCCGGGAGGAGGGGCCAGCTCCTACGAGCAGTACTTC.

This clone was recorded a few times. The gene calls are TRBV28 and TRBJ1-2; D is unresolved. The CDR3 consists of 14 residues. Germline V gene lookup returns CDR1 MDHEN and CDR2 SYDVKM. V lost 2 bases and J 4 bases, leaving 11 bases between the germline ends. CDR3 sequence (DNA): TGTGCCAGCAGTTTAGTGGGTCTAGGCTATGGCTACACCTTC. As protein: CASSLVGLGYGYTF.

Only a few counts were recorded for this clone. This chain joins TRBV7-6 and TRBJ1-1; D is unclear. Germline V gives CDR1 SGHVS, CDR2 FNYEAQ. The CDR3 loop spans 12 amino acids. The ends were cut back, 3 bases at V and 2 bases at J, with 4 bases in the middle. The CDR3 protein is CASSFFNTEAFF. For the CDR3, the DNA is TGTGCCAGCAGCTTCTTCAACACTGAAGCTTTCTTT.